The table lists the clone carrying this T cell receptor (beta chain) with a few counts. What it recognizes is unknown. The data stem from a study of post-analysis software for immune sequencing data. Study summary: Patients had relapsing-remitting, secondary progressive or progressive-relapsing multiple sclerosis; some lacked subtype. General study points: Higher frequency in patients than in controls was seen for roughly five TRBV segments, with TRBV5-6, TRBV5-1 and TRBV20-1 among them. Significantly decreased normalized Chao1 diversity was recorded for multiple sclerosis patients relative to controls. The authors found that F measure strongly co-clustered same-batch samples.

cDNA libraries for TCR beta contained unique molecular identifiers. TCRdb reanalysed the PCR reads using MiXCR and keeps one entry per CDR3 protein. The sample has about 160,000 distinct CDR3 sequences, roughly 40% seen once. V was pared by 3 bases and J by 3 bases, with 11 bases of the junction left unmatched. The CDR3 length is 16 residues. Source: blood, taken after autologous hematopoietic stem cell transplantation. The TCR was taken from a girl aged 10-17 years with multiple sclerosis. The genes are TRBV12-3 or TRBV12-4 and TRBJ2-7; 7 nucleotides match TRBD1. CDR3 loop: CASSLMIGDRSYEQYF. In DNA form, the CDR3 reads TGTGCCAGCAGTTTGATGATCGGGGACAGAAGCTACGAGCAGTACTTC.